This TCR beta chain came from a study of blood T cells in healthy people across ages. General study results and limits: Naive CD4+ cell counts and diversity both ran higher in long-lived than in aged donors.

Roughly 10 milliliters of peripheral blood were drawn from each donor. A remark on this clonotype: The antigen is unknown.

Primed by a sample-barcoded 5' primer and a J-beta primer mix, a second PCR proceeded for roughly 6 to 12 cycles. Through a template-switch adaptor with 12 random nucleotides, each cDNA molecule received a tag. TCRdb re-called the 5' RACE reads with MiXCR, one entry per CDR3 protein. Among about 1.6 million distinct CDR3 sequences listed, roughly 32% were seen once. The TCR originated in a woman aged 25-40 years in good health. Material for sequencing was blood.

The CDR3 region is CATSRDYGQSSYEQYF. In DNA form, the CDR3 reads TGTGCCACCAGCAGAGATTATGGACAAAGCTCCTACGAGCAGTACTTC. This rearrangement joins TRBV15 to TRBJ2-7; a possible D gene is TRBD1 (5 bases). The CDR3 length is 16 residues. Trimming stripped 0 bases from V and 0 bases from J, with 12 bases between. Germline lookup yields CDR1 LNHNV and CDR2 YYDKDF (reference sequence).